Below are 22 T cell receptor beta chains sequenced from a single sample in a study of neurological immune-mediated disorders. As to time point: technical triplicate 2. TCRdb analysed the 5' RACE reads with MiXCR anew, one entry per CDR3 protein. The sample holds about 59,000 distinct CDR3 sequences, less than 25% seen once. Sequencing input: PBMCs. Receptors originate from a man in his fifties or sixties with HTLV-1-associated myelopathy (HAM/TSP).

This clonotype was detected ten times or more. V gene TRBV11-2 combines with J gene TRBJ2-2, with unresolved D. V was trimmed by 5 bases and J by 3 bases, leaving 22 bases between them. Germline assignment: CDR1 SGHAT and CDR2 FQNNGV. This CDR3 comprises 18 residues. CDR3 amino acids: CASSMRPPSTSDTGELFF. CDR3 bases: TGTGCCAGCAGCATGAGACCCCCCTCTACCAGCGACACCGGGGAGCTGTTTTTT.

V gene TRBV7-6 combines with J gene TRBJ2-2, with 7 positions matching TRBD2. This CDR3 has 16 amino acids. With 2 bases clipped from V and 4 bases from J, the junction kept 7 bases outside the gene matches. Germline V gene lookup returns CDR1 SGHVS and CDR2 FNYEAQ. The CDR3 loop is CASSLFRREATGELFF. The CDR3 nucleotides read TGTGCCAGCAGCTTATTTCGTCGGGAGGCCACCGGGGAGCTGTTTTTT.

This clonotype was observed many times. The V call is TRBV5-5, the J call TRBJ1-5; TRBD1 agrees at 10 bases. The germline gives CDR1 SGHKS, CDR2 YYEKEE (reference sequence). Losses at the gene ends were 0 bases for V and 15 bases for J; bases not matched to a gene: 12. The CDR3 has 15 residues. The CDR3: CASSLGGQGSVALHF. The CDR3, as DNA: TGTGCCAGCAGCTTGGGGGGACAGGGGAGTGTAGCGTTGCATTTT.

This clonotype was seen many times. The V call is TRBV14, the J call TRBJ1-2; D unresolved. Trimming left V 0 bases short and J 5 bases short, with 7 bases between. Germline lookup yields CDR1 SGHDN and CDR2 FVKESK. CDR3 length: 13 amino acids. The CDR3 nucleotides are TGTGCCAGCAGCCAAGATCAGTGGTATGGCTACACCTTC. This translates into CASSQDQWYGYTF.

In its sample, this clonotype was seen many times. The chain joins TRBV5-1 to TRBJ2-7; the D call may be TRBD1 or TRBD2 (5 bases each). V shed 4 bases and J shed 3 bases, with 11 bases lying between them. This CDR3 region has 13 residues. Germline-derived CDR1 and CDR2 are SGHRS and YFSETQ. For the CDR3, the DNA is TGCGCCAGCAGCACGGGGCCTGGCTACGAGCAGTACTTC. Encoded protein: CASSTGPGYEQYF.

The V call is TRBV6-1, the J call TRBJ2-2, with 12 bases lining up with TRBD1. J gave up 4 bases and V 7 bases, and 7 bases lay outside the gene matches. Germline V gives CDR1 MNHNS, CDR2 SASEGT. The CDR3 has 16 residues. CDR3 loop: CASMPGQGAPTGELFF. In DNA, the CDR3 is TGTGCCAGCATGCCGGGACAGGGGGCGCCCACCGGGGAGCTGTTTTTT.

There are many counts of this clonotype. The rearrangement uses TRBV10-3 and TRBJ2-5; D uncertain. The CDR3 length is 14 residues. Trimming removed 0 bases at V and 2 bases at J, with 7 bases between. Per the germline V gene, CDR1 is ENHRY and CDR2 is SYGVKD. This CDR3 is CAISESWAQETQYF. The DNA for the CDR3 is TGTGCCATCAGTGAGTCGTGGGCACAAGAGACCCAGTACTTC.

This clonotype appeared many times. This chain connects TRBV5-1 to TRBJ2-7, with a tentative D call TRBD2 (6 bases). The V gene lost 3 bases and the J gene lost 6 bases, with 16 bases spanning the gap. Germline-derived CDR1 and CDR2 are SGHRS and YFSETQ. The CDR3 has 14 residues. DNA of the CDR3: TGCGCCAGCAGCTCCCAAGGCAGGGAGGCCGAGCAGTACTTC. Its translation: CASSSQGREAEQYF.

In the case of this clonotype: A junction end diverges from the germline sequence, so it may reflect a read error. The chain couples TRBV20-1 to TRBJ2-2, with 7 bases matching TRBD2. Germline V gene lookup returns CDR1 DFQATT and CDR2 SNEGSKA (reference sequence). This CDR3 is 16 amino acids long. CDR3 sequence: CSARVISGYNTGELFF. The CDR3 nucleotides are TGTAGTGCTAGAGTCATTAGCGGGTATAACACCGGGGAGCTGTTTTTT.

Regarding this clonotype: A read error may be the cause here, since a much bigger clone is one base away. The genes are TRBV7-2 and TRBJ2-7; 7 bases align to TRBD1. The CDR3 loop spans 13 amino acids. Germline V CDR1 and CDR2: SGHTA, FQGNSA. V shed 5 bases, J shed 3 bases, and the junction held 4 bases outside the gene matches. The CDR3 spells CASSQTGSYEQYF. As DNA, the CDR3 is TGTGCCAGCAGCCAGACAGGGAGCTACGAGCAGTACTTC.

This clonotype was observed many times. V usage is TRBV6-2 or TRBV6-3 and J usage is TRBJ2-2; 9 bases line up with TRBD2. The CDR3 runs 17 residues. V shed 6 bases and J 6 bases; nucleotides not matched to a gene: 14. In germline, CDR1 is MNHEY, CDR2 SVGEGT. In nucleotides, the CDR3 is TGTGCCAGCAGCCCTCGCTCCTTAGCGGGAGCCTCCGGGGAGCTGTTTTTT. This gives the protein CASSPRSLAGASGELFF.

The table lists this clonotype with many counts. The gene calls are TRBV27 and TRBJ1-1, with 7 bases identical to TRBD1. Germline-derived CDR1 and CDR2 are MNHEY and SMNVEV (reference sequence). J was trimmed by 4 bases and V by 4 bases; bases with no gene match: 15. The CDR3 has 17 residues. CDR3 coding DNA: TGTGCCAGCAGTTCCCGGGTACAGGGGCGTCAGGGCACTGAAGCTTTCTTT. Translated: CASSSRVQGRQGTEAFF.

This clonotype was recorded many times. The genes are TRBV6-6 and TRBJ2-7; TRBD2 matches 11 bases. CDR3 length: 14 amino acids. Germline values: CDR1 MNHNY, CDR2 SVGAGI (reference sequence). Germline trimming cut 6 bases from V and 5 bases from J; bases unmatched to any gene: 6. In DNA, the CDR3 is TGTGCCAGCAGAGATAGCGGGAGGGCCAACGAGCAGTACTTC. Translation gives CASRDSGRANEQYF.

There are many counts of this clonotype. V gene TRBV20-1 combines with J gene TRBJ1-4, with 7 bases identical to TRBD1. Germline CDR1 DFQATT, CDR2 SNEGSKA (reference sequence). V lost 1 base and J lost 3; bases outside the gene matches: 5. This CDR3 has 15 amino acids. The CDR3 sequence: CSARVVGQPNEKLFF. CDR3 nucleotide sequence: TGCAGTGCTAGAGTGGTGGGACAGCCTAATGAAAAACTGTTTTTT.

The V gene is TRBV2, the J gene TRBJ2-6; D is undetermined. Trimming pared 1 base from V and 2 bases from J, leaving 9 bases between. The germline V gene has CDR1 SNHLY and CDR2 FYNNEI. The CDR3 consists of 16 residues. The CDR3 loop reads CASSEVGQAGANVLTF. In nucleotides, the CDR3 is TGTGCCAGCAGTGAAGTCGGTCAGGCTGGGGCCAACGTCCTGACTTTC. Full variable domain (remainder filled in from reference TRBV2 and TRBJ2-6): EPEVTQTPSHQVTQMGQEVILRCVPISNHLYFYWYRQILGQKVEFLVSFYNNEISEKSEIFDDQFSVERPDGSNFTLKIRSTKLEDSAMYFCASSEVGQAGANVLTFGAGSRLTVL.

This clonotype was picked up many times. This CDR3 is CSALGQSTDTQYF. The CDR3 DNA reads as TGCAGTGCTTTAGGACAGAGCACAGATACGCAGTATTTT. The chain uses TRBV20-1 and TRBJ2-3; TRBD1 is a possible D gene (6 bases). V was shortened by 5 bases and J by 0 bases, with 9 bases between the two germline ends. The CDR3 runs to 13 residues. Germline lookup yields CDR1 DFQATT and CDR2 SNEGSKA (reference sequence).

This clonotype was seen many times. The chain links TRBV10-3 to TRBJ2-5, with TRBD1 matching over 9 bases. Germline V gene data show CDR1 as ENHRY and CDR2 as SYGVKD. Trimming at V came to 0 bases and at J to 5 bases, leaving 4 bases not matched to a gene. The CDR3 totals 15 residues. CDR3 sequence reads: CAISESGQGLETQYF. Here the CDR3 DNA reads TGTGCCATCAGTGAGTCTGGACAGGGGTTGGAGACCCAGTACTTC.

This clonotype was counted ten times or more. The rearrangement uses TRBV11-2 and TRBJ2-3; D uncertain. This CDR3 region has 15 residues. V was cut by 3 bases and J by 6 bases, with 16 bases left in between. Germline lookup yields CDR1 SGHAT and CDR2 FQNNGV. In DNA, the CDR3 is TGTGCCAGCAGCTTCCAAGGACGGAGTGAGGATACGCAGTATTTT. This sequence encodes CASSFQGRSEDTQYF. Drawing the rest from reference TRBV11-2 and TRBJ2-3, the complete variable domain is EAGVAQSPRYKIIEKRQSVAFWCNPISGHATLYWYQQILGQGPKLLIQFQNNGVVDDSQLPKDRFSAERLKGVDSTLKIQPAKLEDSAVYLCASSFQGRSEDTQYFGPGTRLTVL.

This clonotype was seen many times. CDR3 in amino acids: CASSSTAGTGSSGANVLTF. In DNA form, the CDR3 reads TGCGCCAGCAGCTCGACCGCCGGGACCGGGAGCTCTGGGGCCAACGTCCTGACTTTC. The chain carries TRBV5-1 and TRBJ2-6; maybe TRBD2 (6 bases). The V gene lost 3 bases and the J gene lost 0 bases, with 19 bases spanning the gap. There are 19 residues in the CDR3. Germline V gene data show CDR1 as SGHRS and CDR2 as YFSETQ.

This clonotype was detected many times. V is TRBV7-9 and J is TRBJ2-5, with 12 bases aligning to TRBD2. Germline V gene lookup returns CDR1 SEHNR and CDR2 FQNEAQ (reference sequence). The J segment lost 2 bases and the V segment lost 5 bases, leaving 6 bases of the junction unmatched. The CDR3 consists of 16 residues. CDR3 in DNA: TGTGCCAGCAGCCCTGGGACTAGCGGGCAACAAGAGACCCAGTACTTC. Amino acids: CASSPGTSGQQETQYF.

This clonotype was detected many times. The chain has TRBV7-9 and TRBJ1-1, with a possible D match to TRBD1 (5 bases). The V gene's germline CDR1 is SEHNR and CDR2 FQNEAQ (reference sequence). The CDR3 extends over 13 amino acids. The V end was cut by 3 bases, the J end by 1 base, with 6 bases between. The CDR3 DNA reads TGTGCCAGCAGCTTCGGGGGGAACACTGAAGCTTTCTTT. This gives the protein CASSFGGNTEAFF.

Many counts were recorded for this clonotype. V gene TRBV12-3 or TRBV12-4 combines with J gene TRBJ2-1; TRBD1 matches 8 bases. This CDR3 has 12 amino acids. V shed 4 bases and J 12 bases; nucleotides not matched to a gene: 5. The CDR3 sequence is CASSSTGTGQFF. CDR3 nucleotides: TGTGCCAGCAGTTCAACCGGGACAGGGCAGTTCTTC.